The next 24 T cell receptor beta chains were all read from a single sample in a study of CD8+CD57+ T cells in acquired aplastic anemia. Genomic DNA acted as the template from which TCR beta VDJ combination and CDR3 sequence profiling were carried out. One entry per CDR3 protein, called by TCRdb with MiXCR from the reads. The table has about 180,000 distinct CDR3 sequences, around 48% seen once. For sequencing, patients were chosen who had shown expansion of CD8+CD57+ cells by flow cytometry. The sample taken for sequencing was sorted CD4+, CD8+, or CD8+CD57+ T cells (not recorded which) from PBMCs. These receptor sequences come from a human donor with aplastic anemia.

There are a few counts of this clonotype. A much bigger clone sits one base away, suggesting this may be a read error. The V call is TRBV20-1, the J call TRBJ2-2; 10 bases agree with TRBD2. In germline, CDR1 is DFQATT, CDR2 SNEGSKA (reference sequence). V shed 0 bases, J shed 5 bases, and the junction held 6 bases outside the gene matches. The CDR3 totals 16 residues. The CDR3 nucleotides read TGCAGTGCTAGAGAGGGGACTAGCGTGGGAACCGGGGAGCTGTTTTTT. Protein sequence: CSAREGTSVGTGELFF.

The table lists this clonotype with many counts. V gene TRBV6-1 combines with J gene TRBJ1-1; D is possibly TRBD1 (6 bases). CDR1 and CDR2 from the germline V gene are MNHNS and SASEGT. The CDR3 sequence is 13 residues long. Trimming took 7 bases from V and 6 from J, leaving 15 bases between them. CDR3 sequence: CASTNTGYAEAFF. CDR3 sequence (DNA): TGTGCCAGCACCAATACAGGGTACGCTGAAGCTTTCTTT.

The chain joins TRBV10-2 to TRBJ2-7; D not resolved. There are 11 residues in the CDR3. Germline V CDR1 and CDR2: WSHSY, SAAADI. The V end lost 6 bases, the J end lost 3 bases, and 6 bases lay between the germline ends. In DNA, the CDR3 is TGCGCCAGCAGATGGGACTACGAGCAGTACTTC. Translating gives CASRWDYEQYF.

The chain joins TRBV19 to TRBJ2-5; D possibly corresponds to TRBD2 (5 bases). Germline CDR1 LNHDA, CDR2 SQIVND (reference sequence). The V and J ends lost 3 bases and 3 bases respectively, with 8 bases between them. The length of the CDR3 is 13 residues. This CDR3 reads CASSIRGKETQYF. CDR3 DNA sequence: TGTGCCAGTAGTATCCGAGGGAAAGAGACCCAGTACTTC. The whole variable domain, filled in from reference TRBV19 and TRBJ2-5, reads DGGITQSPKYLFRKEGQNVTLSCEQNLNHDAMYWYRQDPGQGLRLIYYSQIVNDFQKGDIAEGYSVSREKKESFPLTVTSAQKNPTAFYLCASSIRGKETQYFGPGTRLLVL.

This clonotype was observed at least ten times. CDR3 sequence: CASSLGSFSYNEQFF. The CDR3 DNA reads as TGTGCCAGCAGCTTAGGGTCCTTCTCCTACAATGAGCAGTTCTTC. The gene calls are TRBV7-8 and TRBJ2-1; no firm D call. The CDR3 spans 15 residues. CDR1 and CDR2 (germline): SGHVS, FQNEAQ. V lost 1 base and J lost 0, with 7 bases in between. Supplemented by reference TRBV7-8 and TRBJ2-1, the full variable domain reads GAGVSQSPRYKVAKRGQDVALRCDPISGHVSLFWYQQALGQGPEFLTYFQNEAQLDKSGLPSDRFFAERPEGSVSTLKIQRTQQEDSAVYLCASSLGSFSYNEQFFGPGTRLTVL.

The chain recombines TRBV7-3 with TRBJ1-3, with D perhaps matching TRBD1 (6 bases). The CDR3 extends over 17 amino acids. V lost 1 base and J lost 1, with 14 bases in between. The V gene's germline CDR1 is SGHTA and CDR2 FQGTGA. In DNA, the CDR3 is TGTGCCAGCAGCTTAATATGGGGGGGGCGTTCTGGAAACACCATATATTTT. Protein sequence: CASSLIWGGRSGNTIYF.

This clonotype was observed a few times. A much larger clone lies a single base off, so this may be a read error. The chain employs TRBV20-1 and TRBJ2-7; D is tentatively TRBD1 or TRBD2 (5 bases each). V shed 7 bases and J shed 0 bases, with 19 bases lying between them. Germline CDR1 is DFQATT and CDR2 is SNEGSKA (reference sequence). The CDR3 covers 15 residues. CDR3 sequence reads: CSVISRGKLSYEQYF. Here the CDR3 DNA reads TGCAGTGTCATAAGTCGGGGCAAACTCTCCTACGAGCAGTACTTC.

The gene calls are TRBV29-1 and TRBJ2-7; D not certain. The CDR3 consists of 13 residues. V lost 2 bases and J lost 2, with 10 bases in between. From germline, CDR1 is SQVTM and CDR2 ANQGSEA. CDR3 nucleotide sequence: TGCAGCGTTGAATCTCGGAACGCCTACGAGCAGTACTTC. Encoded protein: CSVESRNAYEQYF.

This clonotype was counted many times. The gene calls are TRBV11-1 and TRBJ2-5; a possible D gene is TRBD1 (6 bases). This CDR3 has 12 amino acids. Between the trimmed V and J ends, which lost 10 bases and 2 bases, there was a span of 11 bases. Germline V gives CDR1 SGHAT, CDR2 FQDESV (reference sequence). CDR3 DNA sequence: TGTGCCACCGGACAGCGACAAGAGACCCAGTACTTC. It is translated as CATGQRQETQYF.

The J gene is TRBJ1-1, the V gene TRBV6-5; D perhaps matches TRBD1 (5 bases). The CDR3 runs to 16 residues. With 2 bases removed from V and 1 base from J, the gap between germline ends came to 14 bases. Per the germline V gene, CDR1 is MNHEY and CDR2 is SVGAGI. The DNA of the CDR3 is TGTGCCAGCAGTTACGGGGGAGCCGCCCCGAACACTGAAGCTTTCTTT. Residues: CASSYGGAAPNTEAFF.

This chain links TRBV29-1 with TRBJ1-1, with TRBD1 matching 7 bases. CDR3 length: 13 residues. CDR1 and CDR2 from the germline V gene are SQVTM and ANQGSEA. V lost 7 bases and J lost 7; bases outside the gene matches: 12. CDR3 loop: CSAFGAPGGEAFF. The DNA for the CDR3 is TGCAGCGCCTTTGGGGCGCCAGGGGGTGAAGCTTTCTTT. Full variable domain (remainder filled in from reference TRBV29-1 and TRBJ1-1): SAVISQKPSRDICQRGTSLTIQCQVDSQVTMMFWYRQQPGQSLTLIATANQGSEATYESGFVIDKFPISRPNLTFSTLTVSNMSPEDSSIYLCSAFGAPGGEAFFGQGTRLTVV.

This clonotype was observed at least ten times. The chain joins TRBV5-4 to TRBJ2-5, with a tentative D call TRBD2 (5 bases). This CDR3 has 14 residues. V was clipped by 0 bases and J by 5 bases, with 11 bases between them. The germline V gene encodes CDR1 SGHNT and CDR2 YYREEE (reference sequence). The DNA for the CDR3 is TGTGCCAGCAGCTTGGGACTCCCGGGGGAGACCCAGTACTTC. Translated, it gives CASSLGLPGETQYF.

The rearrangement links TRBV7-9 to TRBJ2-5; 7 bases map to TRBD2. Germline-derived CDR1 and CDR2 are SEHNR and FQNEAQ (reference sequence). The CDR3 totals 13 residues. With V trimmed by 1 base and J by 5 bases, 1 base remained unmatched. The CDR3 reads CASSLVGRETQYF. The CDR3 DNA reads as TGTGCCAGCAGCTTAGTCGGGAGGGAGACCCAGTACTTC.

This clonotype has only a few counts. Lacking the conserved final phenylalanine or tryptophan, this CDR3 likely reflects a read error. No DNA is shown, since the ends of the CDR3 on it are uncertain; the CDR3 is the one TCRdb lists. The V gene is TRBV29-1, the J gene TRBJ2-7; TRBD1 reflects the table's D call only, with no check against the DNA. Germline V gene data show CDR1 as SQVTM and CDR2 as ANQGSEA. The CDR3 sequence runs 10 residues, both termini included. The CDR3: CSVEQGAMYL.

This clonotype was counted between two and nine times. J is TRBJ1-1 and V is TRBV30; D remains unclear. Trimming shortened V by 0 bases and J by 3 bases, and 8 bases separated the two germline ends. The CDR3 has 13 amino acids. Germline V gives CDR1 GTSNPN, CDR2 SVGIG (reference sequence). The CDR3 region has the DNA TGTGCCTGGAGTGTGTCGGGAGACACTGAAGCTTTCTTT. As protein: CAWSVSGDTEAFF.

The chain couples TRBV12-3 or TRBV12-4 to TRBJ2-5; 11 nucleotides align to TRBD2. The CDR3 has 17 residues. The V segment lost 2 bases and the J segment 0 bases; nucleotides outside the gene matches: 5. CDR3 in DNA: TGTGCCAGCAGTTTAAGGGCTAGCGGGAGGCACCAAGAGACCCAGTACTTC. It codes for CASSLRASGRHQETQYF.

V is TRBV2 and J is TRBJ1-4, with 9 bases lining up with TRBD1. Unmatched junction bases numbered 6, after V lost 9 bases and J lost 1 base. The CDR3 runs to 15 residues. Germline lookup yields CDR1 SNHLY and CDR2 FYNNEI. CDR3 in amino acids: CASRGQGLTNEKLFF. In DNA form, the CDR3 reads TGTGCCAGTAGGGGACAGGGATTAACTAATGAAAAACTGTTTTTT.

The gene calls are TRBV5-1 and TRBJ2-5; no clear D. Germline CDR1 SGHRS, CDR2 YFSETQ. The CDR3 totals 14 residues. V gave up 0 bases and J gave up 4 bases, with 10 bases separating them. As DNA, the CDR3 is TGCGCCAGCAGCTTGGAAGGCAGGCCAGAGACCCAGTACTTC. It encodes CASSLEGRPETQYF.

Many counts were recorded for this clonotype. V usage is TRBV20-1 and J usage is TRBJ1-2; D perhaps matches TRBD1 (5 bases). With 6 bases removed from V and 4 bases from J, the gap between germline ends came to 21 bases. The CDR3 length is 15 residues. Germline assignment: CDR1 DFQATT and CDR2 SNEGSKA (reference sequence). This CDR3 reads CSAELQLGGGYGYTF. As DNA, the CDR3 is TGCAGTGCCGAACTTCAACTGGGGGGGGGCTATGGCTACACCTTC.

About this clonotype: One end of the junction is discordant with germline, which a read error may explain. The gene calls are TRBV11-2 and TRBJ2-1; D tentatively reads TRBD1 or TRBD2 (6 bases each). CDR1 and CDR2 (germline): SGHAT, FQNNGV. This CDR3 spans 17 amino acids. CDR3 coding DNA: TGTGCCAGCAGCCCCGACCTGGGGGGCAAATCCTACAATGAGCAGTCCTTC. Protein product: CASSPDLGGKSYNEQSF.

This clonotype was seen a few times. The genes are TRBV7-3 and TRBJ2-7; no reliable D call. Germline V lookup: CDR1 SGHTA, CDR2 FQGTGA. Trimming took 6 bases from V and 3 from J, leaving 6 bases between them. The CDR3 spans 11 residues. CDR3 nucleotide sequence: TGTGCCAGCAGACATAACTACGAGCAGTACTTC. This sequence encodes CASRHNYEQYF.

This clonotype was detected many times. The CDR3 DNA reads TGCGCCAGCAGCCAAGGTCGGGTTACCTATAATTCACCCCTCCACTTT. The encoded protein is CASSQGRVTYNSPLHF. V gene TRBV4-3 combines with J gene TRBJ1-6; D call uncertain. V lost 1 base and J lost 2, with 9 bases in between. This CDR3 spans 16 amino acids. CDR1 is LGHNA, CDR2 YSLEER, per germline.

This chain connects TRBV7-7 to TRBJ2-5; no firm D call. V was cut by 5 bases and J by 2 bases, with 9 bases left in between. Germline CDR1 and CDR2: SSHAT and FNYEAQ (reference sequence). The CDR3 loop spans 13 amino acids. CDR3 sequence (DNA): TGTGCCAGCAGCCCCAGCGCGCAAGAGACCCAGTACTTC. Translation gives CASSPSAQETQYF.

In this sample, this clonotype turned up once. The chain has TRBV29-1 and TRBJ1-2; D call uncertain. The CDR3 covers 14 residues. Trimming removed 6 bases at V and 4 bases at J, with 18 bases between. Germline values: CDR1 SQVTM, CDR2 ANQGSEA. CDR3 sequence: CSVGNIDPAYGYTF. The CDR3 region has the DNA TGCAGCGTCGGCAACATAGATCCCGCCTATGGCTACACCTTC.